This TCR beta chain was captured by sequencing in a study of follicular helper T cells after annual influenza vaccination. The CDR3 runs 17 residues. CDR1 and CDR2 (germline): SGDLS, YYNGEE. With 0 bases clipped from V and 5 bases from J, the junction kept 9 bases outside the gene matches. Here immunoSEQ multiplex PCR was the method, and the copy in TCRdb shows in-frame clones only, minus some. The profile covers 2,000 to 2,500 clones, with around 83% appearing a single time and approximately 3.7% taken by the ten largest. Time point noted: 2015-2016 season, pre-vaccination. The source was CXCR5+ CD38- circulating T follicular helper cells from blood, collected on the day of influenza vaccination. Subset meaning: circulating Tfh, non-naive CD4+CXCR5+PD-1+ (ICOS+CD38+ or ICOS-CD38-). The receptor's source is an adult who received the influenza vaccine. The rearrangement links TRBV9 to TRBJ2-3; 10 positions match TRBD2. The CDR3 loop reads CASSVEWERGGEDTQYF. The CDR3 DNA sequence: TGTGCCAGCAGCGTAGAGTGGGAGCGGGGGGGTGAAGATACGCAGTATTTT.